The source of this T cell receptor (beta chain) is a study of cytomegalovirus exposure and HLA in healthy donors. Germline CDR1 SNHLY, CDR2 FYNNEI. This CDR3 is 14 amino acids long. V gave up 4 bases and J gave up 4 bases, with 14 bases separating them. This clone was picked up one time. The PCR was carried out with 60 Vbeta primers and 13 Jbeta primers. Sequenced by immunoSEQ multiplex PCR; TCRdb stores in-frame clones only, minus some. Found here are more than 200,000 clones, more than 75% of them singletons; the top ten hold over 1%. The clonotype was recovered from a human donor in good health. Sequencing was done on a sample of PBMCs. V usage is TRBV2 and J usage is TRBJ2-7, with D perhaps matching TRBD2 (6 bases). The CDR3 is CASSVSGGGYEQYF. The CDR3 region has the DNA TGTGCCAGCAGTGTGAGTGGGGGAGGTTACGAGCAGTACTTC.